Listed here are 2 T cell receptor beta chains from one sample, sequenced in a study of T-cell memory formation after mild COVID-19. TCRdb reprocessed the 5' RACE reads via MiXCR and lists one record per CDR3 protein. The data contain 260,000 or so distinct CDR3 sequences, 16% of them singletons. Sequencing was performed on PBMCs or a T cell subset sorted from them (not recorded which). The receptors were gathered from a man aged 18 to 30 who had mild COVID-19 (a few samples of this study predate the infection). Cell type and time point are not known.

In this sample, this clonotype turned up a few times. The gene calls are TRBV7-9 and TRBJ2-7, with D tentatively TRBD1 or TRBD2 (5 bases each). The CDR3 is 14 amino acids. V was clipped by 5 bases and J by 3 bases, with 14 bases between them. Looked up from germline, CDR1 is SEHNR and CDR2 is FQNEAQ (reference sequence). The CDR3 spells CASSHRDGYYEQYF. In DNA, the CDR3 is TGTGCCAGCAGCCACCGGGACGGGTACTACGAGCAGTACTTC.

This clonotype came up many times. The chain uses TRBV5-1 and TRBJ1-6; 8 nucleotides match TRBD1. Germline CDR1 SGHRS, CDR2 YFSETQ. After removal of 4 bases from V and 7 bases from J, the junction contained 13 bases not matched to a gene. The CDR3 loop spans 17 amino acids. Here the CDR3 reads CASSPGDRGWGNSPLHF. The CDR3 DNA reads TGCGCCAGCAGCCCGGGCGACAGGGGTTGGGGGAATTCACCCCTCCACTTT.